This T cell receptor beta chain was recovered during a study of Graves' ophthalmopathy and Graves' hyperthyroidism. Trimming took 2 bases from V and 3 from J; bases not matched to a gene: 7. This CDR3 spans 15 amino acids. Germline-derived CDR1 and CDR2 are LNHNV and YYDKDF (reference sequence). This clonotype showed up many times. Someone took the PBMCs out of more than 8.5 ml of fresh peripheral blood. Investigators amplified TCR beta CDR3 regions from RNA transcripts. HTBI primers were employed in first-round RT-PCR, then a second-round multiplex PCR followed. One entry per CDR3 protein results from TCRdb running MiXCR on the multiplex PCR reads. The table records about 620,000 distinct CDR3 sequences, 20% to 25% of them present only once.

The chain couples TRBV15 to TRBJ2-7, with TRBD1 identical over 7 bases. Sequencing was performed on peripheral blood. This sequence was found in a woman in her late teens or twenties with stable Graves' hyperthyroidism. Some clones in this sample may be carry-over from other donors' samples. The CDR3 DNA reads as TGTGCCACCAGCAGAAAGACAGGGTCCCACTACGAGCAGTACTTC. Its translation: CATSRKTGSHYEQYF. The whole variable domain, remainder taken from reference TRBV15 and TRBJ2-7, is DAMVIQNPRYQVTQFGKPVTLSCSQTLNHNVMYWYQQKSSQAPKLLFHYYDKDFNNEADTPDNFQSRRPNTSFCFLDIRSPGLGDTAMYLCATSRKTGSHYEQYFGPGTRLTVT.